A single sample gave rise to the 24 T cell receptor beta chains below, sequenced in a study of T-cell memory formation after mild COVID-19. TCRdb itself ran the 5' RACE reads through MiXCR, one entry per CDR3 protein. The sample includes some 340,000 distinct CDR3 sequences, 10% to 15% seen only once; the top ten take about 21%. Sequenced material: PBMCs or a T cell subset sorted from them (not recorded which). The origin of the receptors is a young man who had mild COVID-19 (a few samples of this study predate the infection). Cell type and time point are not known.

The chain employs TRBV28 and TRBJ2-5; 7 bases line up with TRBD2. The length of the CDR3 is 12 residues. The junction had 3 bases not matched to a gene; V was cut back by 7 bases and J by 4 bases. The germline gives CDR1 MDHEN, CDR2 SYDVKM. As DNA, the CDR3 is TGTGCCAGCACAGAGCGGGGAGAGACCCAGTACTTC. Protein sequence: CASTERGETQYF. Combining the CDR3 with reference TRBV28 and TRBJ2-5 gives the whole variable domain DVKVTQSSRYLVKRTGEKVFLECVQDMDHENMFWYRQDPGLGLRLIYFSYDVKMKEKGDIPEGYSVSREKKERFSLILESASTNQTSMYLCASTERGETQYFGPGTRLLVL.

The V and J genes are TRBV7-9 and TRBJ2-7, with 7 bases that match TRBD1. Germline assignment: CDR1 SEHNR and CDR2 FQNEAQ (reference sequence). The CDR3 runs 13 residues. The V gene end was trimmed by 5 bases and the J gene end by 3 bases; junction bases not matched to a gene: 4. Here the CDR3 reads CASSNRDSYEQYV. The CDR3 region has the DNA TGTGCCAGCAGCAACCGGGACAGCTACGAGCAGTACGTC.

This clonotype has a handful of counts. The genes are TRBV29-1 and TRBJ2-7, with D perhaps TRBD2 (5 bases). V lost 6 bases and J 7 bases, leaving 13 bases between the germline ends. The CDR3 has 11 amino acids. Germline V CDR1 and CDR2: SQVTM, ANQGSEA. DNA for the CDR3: TGCAGCGTAACGGTTGAGGGAGAGCAGTACTTC. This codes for CSVTVEGEQYF.

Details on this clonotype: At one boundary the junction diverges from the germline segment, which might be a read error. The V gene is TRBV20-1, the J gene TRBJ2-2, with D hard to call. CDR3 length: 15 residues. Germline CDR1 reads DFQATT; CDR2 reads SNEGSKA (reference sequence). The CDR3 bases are TGCAGTGCTAGAGATCTGGCGGCGAACACCGGTGAGCTGTTTTTT. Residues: CSARDLAANTGELFF.

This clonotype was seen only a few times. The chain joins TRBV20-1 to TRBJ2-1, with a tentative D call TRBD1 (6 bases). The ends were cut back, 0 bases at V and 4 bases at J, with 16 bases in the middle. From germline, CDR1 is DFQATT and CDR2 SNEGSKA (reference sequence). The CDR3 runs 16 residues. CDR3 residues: CSARDRGRGTYNEQFF. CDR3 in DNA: TGCAGTGCTAGAGATCGAGGCAGGGGCACTTACAATGAGCAGTTCTTC.

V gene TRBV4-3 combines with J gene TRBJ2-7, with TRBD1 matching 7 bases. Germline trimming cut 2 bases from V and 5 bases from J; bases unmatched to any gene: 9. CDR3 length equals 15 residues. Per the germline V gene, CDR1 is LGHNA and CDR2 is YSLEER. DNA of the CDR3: TGCGCCAGCAGCCAAAGCCGAGGGGGCCGTGACGAGCAGTACTTC. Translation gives CASSQSRGGRDEQYF.

The CDR3 DNA follows: TGTGCCACCAGTGCCGGGACTAGGGAGTTCTTC. This codes for CATSAGTREFF. The gene calls are TRBV24-1 and TRBJ2-1; TRBD2 matches at 8 bases. Germline assignment: CDR1 KGHDR and CDR2 SFDVKD. Trimming removed 5 bases from V and 14 bases from J; junction bases left unmatched: 4. There are 11 residues in the CDR3.

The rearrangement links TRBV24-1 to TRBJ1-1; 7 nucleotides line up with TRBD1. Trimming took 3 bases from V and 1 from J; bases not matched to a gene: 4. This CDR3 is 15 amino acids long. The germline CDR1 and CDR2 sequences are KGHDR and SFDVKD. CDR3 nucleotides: TGTGCCACCAGTGATCCAAGGACAGGGAACACTGAAGCTTTCTTT. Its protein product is CATSDPRTGNTEAFF.

The CDR3 sequence is CASSPARRGLEQYF. The CDR3, as DNA: TGTGCCAGCAGCCCCGCTAGAAGAGGGCTCGAGCAGTACTTC. This chain links TRBV6-5 with TRBJ2-7, with D perhaps matching TRBD2 (5 bases). The germline V and J ends were trimmed by 6 bases and 6 bases, with 18 bases remaining between them. The CDR3 covers 14 residues. CDR1 MNHEY and CDR2 SVGAGI come from the germline V gene.

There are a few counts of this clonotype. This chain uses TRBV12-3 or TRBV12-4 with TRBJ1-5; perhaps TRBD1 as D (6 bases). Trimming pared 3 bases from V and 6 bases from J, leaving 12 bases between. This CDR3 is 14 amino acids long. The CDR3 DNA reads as TGTGCCAGCAGTTTCTCGGGGGCAGGTCAGCCCCAGCATTTT. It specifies CASSFSGAGQPQHF.

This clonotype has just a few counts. The CDR3 region is CASSDHGNEQFF. The DNA for the CDR3 is TGTGCCAGCAGTGACCATGGAAATGAGCAGTTCTTC. This chain uses TRBV25-1 with TRBJ2-1; D uncertain. This CDR3 region has 12 residues. Looked up from germline, CDR1 is MGHDK and CDR2 is SYGVNS. Trimming left V 3 bases short and J 7 bases short, with 7 bases between.

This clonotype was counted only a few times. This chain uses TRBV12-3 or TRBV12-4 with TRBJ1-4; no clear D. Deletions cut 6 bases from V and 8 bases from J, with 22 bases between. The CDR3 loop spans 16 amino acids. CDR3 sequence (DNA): TGTGCCAGCAGCACTCTGCGTGGCACGGAAACGGAAAAACTGTTTTTT. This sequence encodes CASSTLRGTETEKLFF.

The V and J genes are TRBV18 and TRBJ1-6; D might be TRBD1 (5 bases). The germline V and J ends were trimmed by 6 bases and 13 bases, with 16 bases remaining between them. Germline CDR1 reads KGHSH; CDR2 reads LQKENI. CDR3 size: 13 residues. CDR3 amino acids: CASSPGPLNPLHF. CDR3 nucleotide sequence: TGTGCCAGCTCCCCGGGACCGCTAAATCCCCTCCACTTT. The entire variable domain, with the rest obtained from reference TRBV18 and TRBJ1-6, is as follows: NAGVMQNPRHLVRRRGQEARLRCSPMKGHSHVYWYRQLPEEGLKFMVYLQKENIIDESGMPKERFSAEFPKEGPSILRIQQVVRGDSAAYFCASSPGPLNPLHFGNGTRLTVT.

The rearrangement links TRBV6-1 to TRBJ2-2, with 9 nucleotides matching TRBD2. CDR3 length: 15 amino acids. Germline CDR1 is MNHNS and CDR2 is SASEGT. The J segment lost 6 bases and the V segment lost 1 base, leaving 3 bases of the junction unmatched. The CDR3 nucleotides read TGTGCCAGCAGTGAAGTTTCTAGCGGGGCCGGGGAGCTGTTTTTT. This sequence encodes CASSEVSSGAGELFF.

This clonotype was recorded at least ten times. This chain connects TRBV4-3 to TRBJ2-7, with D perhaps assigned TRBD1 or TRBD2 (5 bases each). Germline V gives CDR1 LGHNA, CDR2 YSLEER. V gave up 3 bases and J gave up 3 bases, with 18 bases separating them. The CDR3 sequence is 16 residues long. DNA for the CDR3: TGCGCCAGCAGCCAGGTACCGGGACCCACGATCTACGAGCAGTACTTC. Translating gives CASSQVPGPTIYEQYF.

The CDR3, as DNA: TGCAGCGTTGAGACGGGTACGTCAGCGCGGGAGCAGTTCTTC. Amino acid sequence: CSVETGTSAREQFF. J is TRBJ2-1 and V is TRBV29-1; D is ambiguous. V was trimmed by 3 bases and J by 10 bases, leaving 19 bases between them. Germline assignment: CDR1 SQVTM and CDR2 ANQGSEA. The length of the CDR3 is 14 residues.

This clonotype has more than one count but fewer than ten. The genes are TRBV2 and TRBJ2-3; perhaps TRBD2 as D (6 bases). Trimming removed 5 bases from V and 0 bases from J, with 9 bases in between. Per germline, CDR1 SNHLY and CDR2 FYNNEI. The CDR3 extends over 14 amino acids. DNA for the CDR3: TGTGCCAGCAGTACCGGGACTAGCACAGATACGCAGTATTTT. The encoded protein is CASSTGTSTDTQYF.

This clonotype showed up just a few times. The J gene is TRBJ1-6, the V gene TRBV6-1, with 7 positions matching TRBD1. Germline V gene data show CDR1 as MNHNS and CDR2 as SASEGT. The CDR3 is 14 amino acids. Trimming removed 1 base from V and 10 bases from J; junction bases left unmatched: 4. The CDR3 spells CASSEGDSLSPLHF. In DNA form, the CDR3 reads TGTGCCAGCAGTGAAGGGGACAGTCTCTCACCCCTCCACTTT.

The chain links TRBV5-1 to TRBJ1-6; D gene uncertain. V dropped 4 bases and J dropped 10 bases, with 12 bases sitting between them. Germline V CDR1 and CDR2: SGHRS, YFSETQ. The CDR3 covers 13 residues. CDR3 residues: CASSTEEGSPLHF. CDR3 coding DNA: TGCGCCAGCAGCACGGAAGAGGGATCACCCCTCCACTTT.

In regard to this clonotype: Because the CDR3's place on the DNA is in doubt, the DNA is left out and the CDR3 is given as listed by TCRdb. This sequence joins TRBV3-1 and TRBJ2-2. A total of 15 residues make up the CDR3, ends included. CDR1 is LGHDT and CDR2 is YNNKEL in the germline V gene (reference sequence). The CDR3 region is CASTRVSDTGELFFF.

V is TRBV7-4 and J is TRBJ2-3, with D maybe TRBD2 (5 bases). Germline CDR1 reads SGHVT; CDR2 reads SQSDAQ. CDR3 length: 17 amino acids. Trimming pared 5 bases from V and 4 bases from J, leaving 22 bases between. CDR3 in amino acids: CASSPTRARRAADTQYF. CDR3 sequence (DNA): TGTGCCAGCAGCCCAACTCGGGCTAGGCGGGCCGCAGATACGCAGTATTTT.

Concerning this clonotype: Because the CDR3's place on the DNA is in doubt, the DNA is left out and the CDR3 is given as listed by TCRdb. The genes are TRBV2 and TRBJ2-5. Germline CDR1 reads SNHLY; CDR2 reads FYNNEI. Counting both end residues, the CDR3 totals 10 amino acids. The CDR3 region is CASSALWEYF.

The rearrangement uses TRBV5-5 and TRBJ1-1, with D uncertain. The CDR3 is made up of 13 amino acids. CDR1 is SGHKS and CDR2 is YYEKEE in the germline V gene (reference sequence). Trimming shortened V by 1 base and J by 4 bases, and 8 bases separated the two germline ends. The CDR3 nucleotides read TGTGCCAGCAGCTTGTTAGTGGGCACTGAAGCTTTCTTT. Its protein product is CASSLLVGTEAFF.

This CDR3 reads CSASPGKNTQYF. In DNA form, the CDR3 reads TGCAGTGCTAGCCCGGGGAAAAATACGCAGTATTTT. J is TRBJ2-3 and V is TRBV20-1, with D possibly TRBD2 on 5 matching bases. Trimming removed 3 bases at V and 7 bases at J, with 11 bases between. From germline, CDR1 is DFQATT and CDR2 SNEGSKA (reference sequence). CDR3 length equals 12 residues.